A selection of T cell receptor beta chains follows, all from one sample in a study of technical replicates of blood from a handful of donors. Some clones are missing from TCRdb's copy, which holds only in-frame ones; the method was immunoSEQ multiplex PCR. In the table there are about 82,000 clones, roughly 95% of which are singletons. Material: T cells isolated from PBMCs. The receptors were gathered from a human donor in good health. Each CDR3 is given without its conserved first and last residue. Clone size is given for some rows only: seen once, a few or many times, or a class if the clone is expanded.

clone_size j_call v_call cdr3_length cdr3_aa
- TRBJ1-5 TRBV28 13 ASSFTGNSNQPQH
- TRBJ2-7 TRBV5-6 13 ASSSGTGISYEQY
- TRBJ1-5 TRBV9 14 ASSPGTGGLYQPQH
- TRBJ2-7 TRBV11-3 14 ASSLGLAETPYEQY
- TRBJ1-2 TRBV7-2 12 ASSLAPSFYGYT
- TRBJ2-7 TRBV5-4 13 ASSLDRTSSREQY
- TRBJ1-1 TRBV5-1 10 ASSSGGTEAF
- TRBJ2-7 TRBV7-9 13 ASLNSGQGSYEQY
- TRBJ1-1 TRBV5-1 14 ASIYLDRPEGTEAF
- TRBJ2-3 TRBV4-2 18 ASSQDPAGGIAVSTDTQY
- TRBJ1-2 TRBV19 13 ASSILGDRVYGYT
- TRBJ2-3 TRBV10-1 12 ASSKREGVDTQY
- TRBJ2-7 TRBV7-9 10 ASSRQGNEQY
once TRBJ2-3 TRBV7-9 14 ASSLATGSITDTQY
- TRBJ2-1 TRBV9 12 ASSVSGSPNEQF
- TRBJ1-1 TRBV30 11 AWSVSRNTEAF
- TRBJ1-3 TRBV7-7 11 ASSMTAGNTIY
- TRBJ2-1 TRBV4-2 12 ASSQTTSGNEQF
- TRBJ2-7 TRBV27 14 ASSSPATSGYGEQY
- TRBJ2-7 TRBV19 11 ASSIGSVYEQY
- TRBJ2-5 TRBV4-1 16 ASSQAYRGTRPVETQY
once TRBJ1-1 TRBV6-4 13 ASSDSGAGYTEAF
- TRBJ1-1 TRBV5-4 11 ASSLRGDTEAF
- TRBJ2-7 TRBV28 14 ASSRFRGGAGDEQY
once TRBJ1-4 TRBV18 10 ATGTGNEKLF
- TRBJ2-1 TRBV19 12 ASSISFSYNEQF
- TRBJ2-1 TRBV4-1 14 ASSQLISGRTNEQF
- TRBJ1-4 TRBV6-5 13 ASSYSATETEKLF
- TRBJ1-4 TRBV11-2 13 ASRDSPGTNEKLF
- TRBJ1-5 TRBV18 12 ASSRQGDNQPQH
- TRBJ2-1 TRBV7-3 15 ASSYRPTSALYNEQF
- TRBJ1-2 TRBV7-2 12 ASSFLRDRGGYT
- TRBJ1-1 TRBV25-1 12 ASSESPGVTEAF
once TRBJ1-1 TRBV9 11 ASSVSGTDEAF
once TRBJ2-7 TRBV15 13 ATSLPGQQYYEQY
- TRBJ1-1 TRBV6-1 11 ASSGSGSTEAF
- TRBJ2-2 TRBV7-8 14 ASSPGQGAKARELF
- TRBJ2-3 TRBV25-1 13 ASSRTSSPANTQY
- TRBJ2-7 TRBV10-2 11 ASRGTGSYEQY
- TRBJ2-2 TRBV30 13 AWSSASTWTGELF
- TRBJ2-1 TRBV4-3 11 ASSQAQGTEQF
once TRBJ2-3 TRBV13 11 ASRLAGADTQY
once TRBJ2-7 TRBV11-1 12 ASSAGAGGPEQY
- TRBJ2-2 TRBV10-3 14 AITSSGGRDSGELF
- TRBJ2-3 TRBV4-3 13 ASSPHRARTDTQY
once TRBJ2-7 TRBV18 13 ASSHPGQGTFEQY
- TRBJ2-1 TRBV12-5 12 ASGLVTGYNEQF
- TRBJ2-7 TRBV5-5 14 ASSLEGTGELYEQY
few TRBJ1-2 TRBV27 12 ASSLGPRGGGYT
few TRBJ1-1 TRBV10-1 11 ASSGGTETEAF
once TRBJ2-7 TRBV6-6 10 ATGLAGGEQY
- TRBJ2-2 TRBV28 12 ASSLLTGTGELF
- TRBJ2-4 TRBV6-4 16 ASSRTPIAGSDKNIQY
- TRBJ2-1 TRBV25-1 13 ASSERQGIYNEQF